These 2 T cell receptor beta chains were sequenced from one sample in a study of T cell responses to AZD1222 COVID-19 vaccine. Sequencing was performed with immunoSEQ multiplex PCR; in TCRdb, only in-frame clones are kept and a portion is missing. The table includes about 170,000 clones, about nine tenths detected once. The sequenced sample was peripheral blood, obtained on day 0 of AZD1222 vaccination. The receptors were sampled from an adult in good health.

CDR3 region: CASTLTGGVTEAFF. CDR3 DNA: TGTGCCAGTACCTTGACAGGGGGCGTCACTGAAGCTTTCTTT. V and J are TRBV19 and TRBJ1-1, with TRBD1 identical over 10 bases. CDR1 is LNHDA, CDR2 SQIVND, per germline (reference sequence). The V and J ends lost 7 bases and 4 bases, in that order; junction bases with no gene match: 6. This CDR3 is 14 amino acids long.

As for this clone: The junction and the germline gene differ at one end; a read error may be behind it. CDR3 residues: CASSLKVREGNTEAFF. The CDR3 region has the DNA TGTGCTAGCAGCTTAAAGGTCAGGGAGGGGAACACTGAAGCTTTCTTT. The chain links TRBV7-7 to TRBJ1-1, with D perhaps matching TRBD1 (5 bases). Germline lookup yields CDR1 SSHAT and CDR2 FNYEAQ (reference sequence). The CDR3 contains 16 residues. The whole variable domain, filled in from reference TRBV7-7 and TRBJ1-1, reads GAGVSQSPRYKVTKRGQDVTLRCDPISSHATLYWYQQALGQGPEFLTYFNYEAQPDKSGLPSDRFSAERPEGSISTLTIQRTEQRDSAMYRCASSLKVREGNTEAFFGQGTRLTVV.